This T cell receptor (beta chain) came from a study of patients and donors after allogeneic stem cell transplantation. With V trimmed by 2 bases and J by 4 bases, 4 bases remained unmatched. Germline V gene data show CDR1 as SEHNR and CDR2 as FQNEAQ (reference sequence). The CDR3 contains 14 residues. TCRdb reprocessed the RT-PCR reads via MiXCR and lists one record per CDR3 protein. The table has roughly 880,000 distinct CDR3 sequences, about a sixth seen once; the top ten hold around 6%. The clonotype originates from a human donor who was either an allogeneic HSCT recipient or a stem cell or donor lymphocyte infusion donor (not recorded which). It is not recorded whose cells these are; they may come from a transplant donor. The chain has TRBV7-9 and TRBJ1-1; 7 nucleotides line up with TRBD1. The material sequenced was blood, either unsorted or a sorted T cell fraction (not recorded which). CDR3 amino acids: CASSLPTGFTEAFF. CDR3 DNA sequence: TGTGCCAGCAGCTTACCGACAGGGTTCACTGAAGCTTTCTTT.